The source of this TCR beta chain is a study of monozygotic twins with inflammatory bowel disease. TCRdb reprocessed the 5' RACE reads; each CDR3 protein has one entry and no DNA is given. Seen in this sample are about 350,000 distinct CDR3 sequences; the ten most common clones hold 2%. Looked up from germline, CDR1 is SGHRS and CDR2 is YFSETQ. This CDR3 spans 15 amino acids. The sample taken for sequencing was blood. The receptor was derived from a human donor with ulcerative colitis or Crohn's disease, or a healthy co-twin of an affected twin (not recorded which). The chain links TRBV5-1 to TRBJ2-1; TCRdb names TRBD1, which stays unverified in the absence of DNA. CDR3 amino acids: CASSSGGGRDNEQFF. The complete variable domain, with remaining parts taken from reference TRBV5-1 and TRBJ2-1, reads KAGVTQTPRYLIKTRGQQVTLSCSPISGHRSVSWYQQTPGQGLQFLFEYFSETQRNKGNFPGRFSGRQFSNSRSEMNVSTLELGDSALYLCASSSGGGRDNEQFFGPGTRLTVL.